This T cell receptor beta chain was recovered during a study of T cell changes during pregnancy in multiple sclerosis. Germline CDR1 reads SGHTA; CDR2 reads FQGNSA. The V end lost 5 bases, the J end lost 5 bases, and 16 bases lay between the germline ends. The CDR3 is 15 residues long. Repertoires were generated with immunoSEQ multiplex PCR, while TCRdb's copy carries only in-frame clones and drops some. The table includes around 63,000 clones, 92% detected once. Here the sequenced sample was CD8+ T cells from peripheral blood mononuclear cells, taken in the third trimester of pregnancy. The J gene is TRBJ2-1, the V gene TRBV7-2; D is uncertain. This receptor was obtained from a female donor in good health, enrolled as a control in a pregnancy study. The CDR3 nucleotides are TGTGCCAGCAGCGCGCCCCAGAACTACGACAATGAGCAGTTCTTC. Its protein product is CASSAPQNYDNEQFF.